This TCR beta chain is from a study of T cells in Graves' hyperthyroidism and ophthalmopathy. Findings and limits, study-wide: Blood also showed most of the thyroid clonotypes that were expanded above 0.001. A median 6.5 months before onset, the model predicted ophthalmopathy.

Turning to this clonotype: Its specificity is not known.

The TCR beta CDR3 regions underwent amplification using RNA transcripts as the source. Using the HTBI primer set, a first-round RT-PCR was run on the TCR CDR3. TCRdb independently ran MiXCR on the multiplex PCR reads; one entry per CDR3 protein. The table lists about 420,000 distinct CDR3 sequences, roughly 15% of them singletons. Hyperthyroidism, newly diagnosed and lasting under 2 months, affected patients aged 18 to 65. Material for sequencing was blood. This clonotype was obtained from a young woman with Graves' hyperthyroidism.

The CDR3 is CASSSGGQSEQYF. The CDR3 DNA is TGTGCCAGTAGTAGTGGGGGACAGAGCGAGCAGTACTTC. The J gene is TRBJ2-7, the V gene TRBV19; 7 bases are a match to TRBD1. CDR1 LNHDA and CDR2 SQIVND come from the germline V gene (reference sequence). After removal of 4 bases from V and 6 bases from J, the junction contained 6 bases not matched to a gene. The CDR3 length is 13 residues. Full variable domain (remainder filled in from reference TRBV19 and TRBJ2-7): DGGITQSPKYLFRKEGQNVTLSCEQNLNHDAMYWYRQDPGQGLRLIYYSQIVNDFQKGDIAEGYSVSREKKESFPLTVTSAQKNPTAFYLCASSSGGQSEQYFGPGTRLTVT.